This TCR beta chain is drawn from a study of cytomegalovirus exposure and HLA in healthy donors. Background on the study: Earlier sequencing of some 180 million T cells yielded 100 million to 120 million unique TCR beta sequences.

The PCR ran on 60 Vbeta and 13 Jbeta primers. Measured with immunoSEQ multiplex PCR; TCRdb has only the in-frame clones, and not every one. The sample records about 160,000 clones, around 60% being singletons. This CDR3 is built from 11 residues. V was cut by 5 bases and J by 7 bases, with 11 bases left in between. Looked up from germline, CDR1 is DFQATT and CDR2 is SNEGSKA (reference sequence). The sample taken for sequencing was PBMCs. The TCR originated in a woman aged 55-75 years in good health and CMV-seropositive. V usage is TRBV20-1 and J usage is TRBJ1-2; TRBD1 is a possible D gene (6 bases). The CDR3 DNA reads as TGCAGTGCTCGGGGGGGCACTGGCTACACCTTC. Translation gives CSARGGTGYTF.